These 6 T cell receptor beta chains came from one sample sequenced in a study of T cell changes during pregnancy in multiple sclerosis. Profiled with immunoSEQ multiplex PCR; TCRdb holds only in-frame clones, not every one. The table has approximately 99,000 clones, around 93% seen once. The source material was peripheral blood, sampled after pregnancy. The receptors were gathered from a female donor with multiple sclerosis, enrolled in a pregnancy study.

This rearrangement joins TRBV7-6 to TRBJ2-2, with 8 bases fitting TRBD1. The CDR3 covers 18 residues. Per the germline V gene, CDR1 is SGHVS and CDR2 is FNYEAQ. Trimming took 4 bases from V and 1 from J; bases not matched to a gene: 11. CDR3 amino acids: CASSSRRAGQVNTGELFF. CDR3 nucleotide sequence: TGTGCCAGCAGCTCCCGCCGGGCGGGACAGGTGAACACCGGGGAGCTGTTTTTT.

The rearrangement links TRBV29-1 to TRBJ1-2; D is undetermined. CDR3 length equals 14 residues. Deletions cut 8 bases from V and 6 bases from J, with 22 bases between. The germline V gene has CDR1 SQVTM and CDR2 ANQGSEA. CDR3: CSTSGLTEPDGYTF. CDR3 coding DNA: TGCAGCACCTCTGGACTTACTGAACCGGATGGCTACACCTTC.

The rearrangement joins TRBV5-1 to TRBJ2-7; D not resolved. Trimming took off 2 bases at V and 0 bases at J, with 9 bases between the two ends. The CDR3 is 14 amino acids. CDR1 and CDR2 (germline): SGHRS, YFSETQ. The CDR3 region is CASSFAAGSYEQYF. The DNA for the CDR3 is TGCGCCAGCAGCTTTGCGGCCGGCTCCTACGAGCAGTACTTC. Filled out from reference TRBV5-1 and TRBJ2-7, the complete variable domain reads KAGVTQTPRYLIKTRGQQVTLSCSPISGHRSVSWYQQTPGQGLQFLFEYFSETQRNKGNFPGRFSGRQFSNSRSEMNVSTLELGDSALYLCASSFAAGSYEQYFGPGTRLTVT.

This chain links TRBV7-3 with TRBJ2-4, with 9 bases aligning to TRBD2. This CDR3 is 14 amino acids long. The trim removed 8 bases at V and 4 bases at J, leaving 6 bases unmatched. Germline lookup yields CDR1 SGHTA and CDR2 FQGTGA. The CDR3, as DNA: TGTGCCAGCTCGGGACTAGCAACGAAAAACATTCAGTACTTC. Translation: CASSGLATKNIQYF. Variable domain in full (rest from reference TRBV7-3 and TRBJ2-4): GAGVSQTPSNKVTEKGKYVELRCDPISGHTALYWYRQSLGQGPEFLIYFQGTGAADDSGLPNDRFFAVRPEGSVSTLKIQRTERGDSAVYLCASSGLATKNIQYFGAGTRLSVL.

This chain joins TRBV2 and TRBJ2-6; D may be TRBD2 (5 bases). Germline-derived CDR1 and CDR2 are SNHLY and FYNNEI. The CDR3 is 17 residues long. V lost 8 bases, J lost 0 bases, and 17 bases lay in between. CDR3 bases: TGTGCCAGCGGCACGGGGTTCCTCAGCTCTGGGGCCAACGTCCTGACTTTC. Protein: CASGTGFLSSGANVLTF.

The J gene is TRBJ2-3, the V gene TRBV5-1, with D tentatively TRBD2 (5 bases). Germline V gene sequence: CDR1 SGHRS, CDR2 YFSETQ. The V and J ends lost 4 bases and 9 bases respectively, with 15 bases between them. The length of the CDR3 is 13 residues. The CDR3 DNA is TGCGCCAGCAGCGCCTTCTTGGGCGGGACGCAGTATTTT. It yields the protein CASSAFLGGTQYF.